This TCR beta chain was captured by sequencing in a study of cytomegalovirus exposure and HLA in healthy donors. The PCR had 60 Vbeta and 13 Jbeta primers. The method was immunoSEQ multiplex PCR; TCRdb's version includes in-frame clones alone and lacks a portion of them. The table shows 100,000 to 150,000 clones, with roughly four fifths occurring only once. The study's findings and limits: As was reported, the HLA-A and HLA-B alleles of most subjects were accurately predicted from TCR beta sequences. Most TCR sequences proved rare, with some public TCRs found in many donors.

This clone was seen once. What it binds is not known. The TCR originated in a boy between 5 and 17 years old in good health and CMV-seronegative. The specimen sequenced was PBMCs.

The DNA for the CDR3 is TGTGCCTGGAGTAAAGGCGCCCTAGGGGACAATCAGCCCCAGCATTTT. Its protein is CAWSKGALGDNQPQHF. J is TRBJ1-5 and V is TRBV30; tentative D call: TRBD1 (5 bases). The CDR3 is 16 residues long. V was clipped by 2 bases and J by 3 bases, with 17 bases between them. Germline CDR1 is GTSNPN and CDR2 is SVGIG (reference sequence).